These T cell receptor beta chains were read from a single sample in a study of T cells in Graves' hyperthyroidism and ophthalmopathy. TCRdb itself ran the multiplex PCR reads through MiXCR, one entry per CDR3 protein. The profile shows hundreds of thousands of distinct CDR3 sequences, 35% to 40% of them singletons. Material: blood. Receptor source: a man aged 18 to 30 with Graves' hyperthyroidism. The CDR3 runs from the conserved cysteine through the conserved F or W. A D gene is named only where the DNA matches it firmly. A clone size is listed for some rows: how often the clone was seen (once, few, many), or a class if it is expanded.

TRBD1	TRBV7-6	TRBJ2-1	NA	TGTGCCAGCAGCTCCGGGACAGGGGGATATGAGCAGTTCTTC	CASSSGTGGYEQFF
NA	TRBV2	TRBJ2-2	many	TGTGCCAGCGATAGGGGCCCCGGGGAGCTGTTTTTT	CASDRGPGELFF
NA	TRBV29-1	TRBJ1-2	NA	TGCAGCCGAATGGGAGGGAACTATGGCTACACCTTC	CSRMGGNYGYTF
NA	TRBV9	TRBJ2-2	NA	TGTGCCAGCAGCGTAGGGGACAACACCGGGGAGCTGTTTTTT	CASSVGDNTGELFF
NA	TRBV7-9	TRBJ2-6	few	TGTGCCAGCAGCCTCCGCGACTCTGGGGCCAACGTCCTGACTTTC	CASSLRDSGANVLTF
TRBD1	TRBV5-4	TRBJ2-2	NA	TGTGCCAGCAGCTACCGGGACAGGGAAACCGGGGAGGTGTTTTTT	CASSYRDRETGEVFF
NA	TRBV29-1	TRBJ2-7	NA	TGCAGCGTCGATATACGGAGTCTATACGAGCAGTACTTC	CSVDIRSLYEQYF
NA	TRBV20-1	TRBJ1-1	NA	TGCAGTGCTAGAGACGACGACAGCACTGAAGCTTTCTTT	CSARDDDSTEAFF
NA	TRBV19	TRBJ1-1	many	TGTGCCAGTACCTACGGACGGGGACTTACCACTGAAGCTTTCTTT	CASTYGRGLTTEAFF
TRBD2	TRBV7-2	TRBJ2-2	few	TGTGCCAGCAGCTTAGGCCGGCGGGGGAAGAACACCGGGGAGCTGTTTTTT	CASSLGRRGKNTGELFF
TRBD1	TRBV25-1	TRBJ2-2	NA	TGTGCCAGCAGTGATCCCTCGGACAGGGCCGGGGAGCTGTTTTTT	CASSDPSDRAGELFF
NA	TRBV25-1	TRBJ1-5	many	TGTGCCAGCAGTGAATATTCCGGGGACAATCAGCCCCAGCATTTT	CASSEYSGDNQPQHF
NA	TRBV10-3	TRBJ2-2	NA	TGTGCCACCAGTGAGTCACCTCTGAACACCGGGGAGCTGTTTTTT	CATSESPLNTGELFF
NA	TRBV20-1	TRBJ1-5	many	TGCCGCCTCTGGGGGAGCAATCAGCCCCAGCATTTT	CRLWGSNQPQHF
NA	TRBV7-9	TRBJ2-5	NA	TGTGCCAGCAGCCAAGATACTGCCGTTCAAGAGACCCAGTACTTC	CASSQDTAVQETQYF
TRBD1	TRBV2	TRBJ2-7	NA	TGTGCCAGCATTCCGGGACAGGTATCCTACGAGCAGTACTTC	CASIPGQVSYEQYF
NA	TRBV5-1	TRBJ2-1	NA	TGCGCCAGCAGCTCGAATATAGGTAATGAGCAGTTCTTC	CASSSNIGNEQFF
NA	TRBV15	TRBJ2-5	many	TGTGCCACCAGCAGAGAGACAGTCCAAGAGACCCAGTACTTC	CATSRETVQETQYF
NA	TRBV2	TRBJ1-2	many	TGTGCCAGCAGTCTTCAGGCACCCTATGGCTACACCTTC	CASSLQAPYGYTF
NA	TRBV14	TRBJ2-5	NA	TGTGCCAGCAGCCCGCCAGGACAGCGATTGGAGACCCAGTACTTC	CASSPPGQRLETQYF
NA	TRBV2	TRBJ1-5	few	TGTGCCAGCAGTCTGTTTGGCCTGGATCAGCCCCAGCATTTT	CASSLFGLDQPQHF
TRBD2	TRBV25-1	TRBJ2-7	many	TGTGCCAGCAGTGAAAATCCCGGGACTAGCGGGAGGTTCTACGAGCAGTACTTC	CASSENPGTSGRFYEQYF
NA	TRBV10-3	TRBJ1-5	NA	TGTGCCATCAGTGAGGGAGCGGGGCGCGTTCAGCCCCAGCATTTT	CAISEGAGRVQPQHF
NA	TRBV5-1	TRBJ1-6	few	TGCGCCAGCAGCGCCAGGACAGCTCGCTCCTATAATTCACCCCTCCACTTT	CASSARTARSYNSPLHF
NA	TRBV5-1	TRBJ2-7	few	TGCGCCAGCAGCTTGGACAGGCTTTTATCCTACGAGCAGTACTTC	CASSLDRLLSYEQYF
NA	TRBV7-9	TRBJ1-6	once	TGTGCCAGCAGCTCTACAGGACAGCATTCACCCCTCCACTTT	CASSSTGQHSPLHF
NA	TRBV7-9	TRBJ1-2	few	TGTGCCAGCAGCGCCTTACCCGGAGGGGTCCAGAGGACCCTACCTAGCTATGGCTACACCTTC	CASSALPGGVQRTLPSYGYTF
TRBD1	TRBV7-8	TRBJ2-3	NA	TGTGCCAGCAGCAAGACAGGGACAGATACGCAGTATTTT	CASSKTGTDTQYF
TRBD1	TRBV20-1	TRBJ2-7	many	TGCAGTGCCAGTGACAGGGCAATCTCCTACGAGCAGTACTTC	CSASDRAISYEQYF
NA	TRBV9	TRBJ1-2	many	TGTGCCAGCAAGGGGTCGGACTATGGCTACACCTTC	CASKGSDYGYTF
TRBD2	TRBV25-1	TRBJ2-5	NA	TGTGCCAGCAGTGATATGACTAGCCATCTCAAAGAGACCCAGTACTTC	CASSDMTSHLKETQYF
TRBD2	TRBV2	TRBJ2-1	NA	TGTGCCAGCAGTGAAAGCGGGAGTTCCTACAATGAGCAGTTCTTC	CASSESGSSYNEQFF
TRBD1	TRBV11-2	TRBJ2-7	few	TGTGCCAGCAGCTTATACCGCCGGGACAGGGGTTCCGAGCAGTACTTC	CASSLYRRDRGSEQYF
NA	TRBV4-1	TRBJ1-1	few	TGCGCCAGCAGGGGCGTTAAGGGAGCGGCTGAAGCTTTCTTT	CASRGVKGAAEAFF
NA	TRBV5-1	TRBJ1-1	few	TGCGCCAGCAGCCAAGCGGTGAGGAACACTGAAGCTTTCTTT	CASSQAVRNTEAFF
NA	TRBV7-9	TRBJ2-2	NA	TGTGCCAGCAGCTTTAATGGGGGCTCTGCCGGGGAGCTGTTTTTT	CASSFNGGSAGELFF
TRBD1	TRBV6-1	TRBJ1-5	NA	TGTGCCAGCAGTACCGATCTCAGGAGGGGGCGCGGGGACAGCAATCAGCCCCAGCATTTT	CASSTDLRRGRGDSNQPQHF
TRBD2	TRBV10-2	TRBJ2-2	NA	TGTGCCAGCAGTTCAGCCATAGCGGGAGCGGGTACCGGGGAGCTGTTTTTT	CASSSAIAGAGTGELFF
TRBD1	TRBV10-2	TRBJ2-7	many	TGCGCCAGCAGAGGGACAGGGGGCTACGAGCAGTACTTC	CASRGTGGYEQYF
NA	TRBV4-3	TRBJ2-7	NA	TGCGCCAGCAGCCTTCTCATATCCTCCCCCTCCTACGAGCAGTACTTC	CASSLLISSPSYEQYF
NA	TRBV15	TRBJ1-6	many	TGTGCCACCAGCAGAGAGAAGGGAGCTGGAGGGTCACCCCTCCACTTT	CATSREKGAGGSPLHF
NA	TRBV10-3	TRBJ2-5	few	TGTGCCACCCGGGGACCTTACCAAGAGACCCAGTACTTC	CATRGPYQETQYF
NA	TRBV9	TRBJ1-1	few	TGTGCCAGTAGGGGGGCCTCCTATGACACTGAAGCTTTCTTT	CASRGASYDTEAFF
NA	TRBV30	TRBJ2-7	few	TGTGCCTGGAGTGAGACGAACGAGCAGTACTTC	CAWSETNEQYF
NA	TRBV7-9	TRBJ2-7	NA	TGTGCCAGCAGCCCCAACAAGGGCAGTACCTACGAGCAGTACTTC	CASSPNKGSTYEQYF
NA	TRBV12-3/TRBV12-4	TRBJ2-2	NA	TGTGCCAGCAGTCTTGACAGGTTCAACACCGGGGAGCTGTTTTTT	CASSLDRFNTGELFF
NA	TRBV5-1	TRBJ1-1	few	TGCGCCAGTATGGGGGTAAACACTGAAGCTTTCTTT	CASMGVNTEAFF
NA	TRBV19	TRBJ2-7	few	TGTGCCAGTAGTGACGCCGGACTTCTCGACGAGCAGTACTTC	CASSDAGLLDEQYF
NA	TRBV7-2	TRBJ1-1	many	TGTGCCAGCACCAGAGGGACATTGAACACTGAAGCTTTCTTT	CASTRGTLNTEAFF
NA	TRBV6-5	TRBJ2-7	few	TGTGCCAGCAGCCCGAATATGGGGGGCGCGACCTCCTACGAGCAGTACTTC	CASSPNMGGATSYEQYF
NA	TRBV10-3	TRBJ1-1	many	TGTGCCATCAGTGAAATCGGGGGTCGAACTGAAGCTTTCTTT	CAISEIGGRTEAFF
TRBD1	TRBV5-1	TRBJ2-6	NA	TGCGCCAGCAGCTTCAGACAGGGCGACTGGTTATCTGGGGCCAACGTCCTGACTTTC	CASSFRQGDWLSGANVLTF
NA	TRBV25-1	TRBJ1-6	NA	TGTGCCAGCTCGGAACCGGGGCCCCTCCACTTT	CASSEPGPLHF